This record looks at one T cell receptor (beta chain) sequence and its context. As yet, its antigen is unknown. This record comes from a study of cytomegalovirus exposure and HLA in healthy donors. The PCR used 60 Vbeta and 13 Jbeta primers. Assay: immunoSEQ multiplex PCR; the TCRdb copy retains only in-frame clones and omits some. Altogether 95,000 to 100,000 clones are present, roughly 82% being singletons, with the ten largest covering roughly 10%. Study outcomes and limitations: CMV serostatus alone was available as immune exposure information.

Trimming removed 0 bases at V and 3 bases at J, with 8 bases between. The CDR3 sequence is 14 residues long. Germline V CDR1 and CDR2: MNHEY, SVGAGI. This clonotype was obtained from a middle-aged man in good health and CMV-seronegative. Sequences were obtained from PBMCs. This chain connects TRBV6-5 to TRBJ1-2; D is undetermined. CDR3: CASSYSAGDYGYTF. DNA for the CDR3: TGTGCCAGCAGTTACTCGGCGGGAGACTATGGCTACACCTTC.